The table lists the clone carrying this TCR beta chain with a few counts. Its antigen is still unknown. The data were obtained in a study of identical twins. The CDR3 sequence is 14 residues long. V was pared by 4 bases and J by 2 bases, with 9 bases between. General study points: Beta clonotypes that were abundant in cord blood contained fewer insertions, a pattern absent from memory repertoires. Diverse VJ usage suggested most zero-insertion clonotypes were not invariant T cells.

cDNA molecules carried unique molecular identifiers, and template switching added a universal primer site. TCRdb independently ran MiXCR on the 5' RACE reads; one entry per CDR3 protein. The data show about 1.7 million distinct CDR3 sequences, under 35% seen once. The sequence was collected from a newborn girl in good health. The chain employs TRBV12-3 or TRBV12-4 and TRBJ2-1; TRBD1 is a possible D gene (6 bases). The sequencing sample was made of cord blood. CDR3 in DNA: TGTGCCAGCAGTTGGACAGTTACCTACAATGAGCAGTTCTTC. This translates into CASSWTVTYNEQFF.